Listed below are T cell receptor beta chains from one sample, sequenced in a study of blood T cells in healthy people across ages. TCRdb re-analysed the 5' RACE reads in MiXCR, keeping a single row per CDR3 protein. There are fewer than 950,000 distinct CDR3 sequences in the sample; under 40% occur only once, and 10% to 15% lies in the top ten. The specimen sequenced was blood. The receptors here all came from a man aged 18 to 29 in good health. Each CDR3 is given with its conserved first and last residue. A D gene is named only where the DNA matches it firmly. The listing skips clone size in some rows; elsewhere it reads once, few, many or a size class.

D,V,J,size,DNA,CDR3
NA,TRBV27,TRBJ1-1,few,TGTGCCAGCAGTTTATCGCCATACATGAACACTGAAGCTTTCTTT,CASSLSPYMNTEAFF
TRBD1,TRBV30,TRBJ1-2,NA,TGTGCCTGGAGCGGGACAGCCAATGGCTACACCTTC,CAWSGTANGYTF
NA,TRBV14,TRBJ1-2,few,TGTGCCAGCAGCCAAGTGGTAGGGCCGCTCTATGGCTACACCTTC,CASSQVVGPLYGYTF
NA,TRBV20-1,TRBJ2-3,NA,TGCAGTGCTAGGGGGACCAGGGTCAGCACAGATACGCAGTATTTT,CSARGTRVSTDTQYF
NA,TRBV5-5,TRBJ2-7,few,TGTGCCAGCAGCTTGGTACAGGGTTTGTACGAGCAGTACTTC,CASSLVQGLYEQYF
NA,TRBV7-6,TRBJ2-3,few,TGTGCCAGCAGCCGCGGACAGAGGGTAGATACGCAGTATTTT,CASSRGQRVDTQYF
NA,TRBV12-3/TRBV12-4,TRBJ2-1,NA,TGTGCCAGCAGTTTAGCCCTGTCTAACTACAATGAGCAGTTCTTC,CASSLALSNYNEQFF
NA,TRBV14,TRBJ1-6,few,TGTGCCAGCAGCGAAACAGGGATTTCACCCCTCCACTTT,CASSETGISPLHF
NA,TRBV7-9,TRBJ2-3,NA,TGTGCCAGCAGCTCCCCGGCTGGGACCGGGACAGATACGCAGTATTTT,CASSSPAGTGTDTQYF
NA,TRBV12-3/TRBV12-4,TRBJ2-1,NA,TGTGCCAGCGCCACGGGGGCCAATGAGCAGTTCTTC,CASATGANEQFF
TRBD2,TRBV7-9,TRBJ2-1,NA,TGTGCCGGCAGACCTAGCGGCAATGAGCAGTTCTTC,CAGRPSGNEQFF
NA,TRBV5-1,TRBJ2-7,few,TGCGCCAGCAGCATGGACATATCCTACGAGCAGTACTTC,CASSMDISYEQYF
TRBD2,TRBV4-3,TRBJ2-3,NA,TGCGCCAGCAGCCAAGGGACTAGCGGGGGAAGGACAGATACGCAGTATTTT,CASSQGTSGGRTDTQYF
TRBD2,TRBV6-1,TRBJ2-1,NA,TGTGCCAGCATAACTAGCGGGAGGGGGTACAATGAGCAGTTCTTC,CASITSGRGYNEQFF
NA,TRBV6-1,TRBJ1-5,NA,TGTGCCAGCAGTGAAAGGGGCAGTTTAAGCAATCAGCCCCAGCATTTT,CASSERGSLSNQPQHF